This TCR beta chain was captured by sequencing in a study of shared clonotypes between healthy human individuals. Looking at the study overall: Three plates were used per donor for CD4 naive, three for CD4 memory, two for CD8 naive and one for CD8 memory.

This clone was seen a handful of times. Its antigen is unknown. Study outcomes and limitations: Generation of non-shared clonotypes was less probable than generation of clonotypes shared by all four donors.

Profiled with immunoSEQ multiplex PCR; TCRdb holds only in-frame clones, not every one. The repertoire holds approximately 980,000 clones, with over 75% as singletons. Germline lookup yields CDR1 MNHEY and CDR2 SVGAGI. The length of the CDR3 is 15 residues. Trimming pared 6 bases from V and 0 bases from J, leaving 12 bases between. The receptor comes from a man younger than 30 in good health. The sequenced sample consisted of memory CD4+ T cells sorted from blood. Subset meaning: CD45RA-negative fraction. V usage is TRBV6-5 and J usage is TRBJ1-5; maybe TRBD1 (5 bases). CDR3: CASSTRGNSNQPQHF. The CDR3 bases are TGTGCCAGCAGCACACGGGGGAATAGCAATCAGCCCCAGCATTTT.